Presented here are 10 T cell receptor beta chains from one specimen sequenced in a study of CD8 T cells in ankylosing spondylitis. The study's findings and limits: One TCR beta motif, made up of several highly homologous variants, appeared characteristic of ankylosing spondylitis blood.

No antigen has been assigned to these receptors. TCRdb passed the 5' RACE reads through MiXCR, listing each CDR3 protein once. There are 100,000 to 150,000 distinct CDR3 sequences in the sample; under 20% occur only once, and 30% to 35% lies in the top ten. The material sequenced was blood, either unsorted or a sorted T cell fraction (not recorded which). The source of these receptors is a male donor with ankylosing spondylitis.

This clonotype came up a few times. The chain recombines TRBV7-2 with TRBJ2-7; a weak D match, TRBD2 (6 bases). The germline V gene has CDR1 SGHTA and CDR2 FQGNSA. V was pared by 2 bases and J by 3 bases, with 14 bases between. This CDR3 spans 15 amino acids. The CDR3 loop is CASSLWDSTIYEQYF. CDR3 nucleotides: TGTGCCAGCAGCTTATGGGACTCAACCATCTACGAGCAGTACTTC. The full variable domain, its missing parts supplied by reference TRBV7-2 and TRBJ2-7, is GAGVSQSPSNKVTEKGKDVELRCDPISGHTALYWYRQSLGQGLEFLIYFQGNSAPDKSGLPSDRFSAERTGGSVSTLTIQRTQQEDSAVYLCASSLWDSTIYEQYFGPGTRLTVT.

This clonotype was counted a few times. V usage is TRBV12-5 and J usage is TRBJ2-2; D gene unclear. CDR1 LGHNT and CDR2 FRNRAP come from the germline V gene. The V and J ends lost 2 bases and 5 bases respectively, with 6 bases between them. The CDR3 has 13 residues. CDR3 protein: CASGLFGTGELFF. The CDR3 DNA sequence: TGTGCTAGTGGTTTGTTCGGAACCGGGGAGCTGTTTTTT. Full variable domain (remainder filled in from reference TRBV12-5 and TRBJ2-2): DARVTQTPRHKVTEMGQEVTMRCQPILGHNTVFWYRQTMMQGLELLAYFRNRAPLDDSGMPKDRFSAEMPDATLATLKIQPSEPRDSAVYFCASGLFGTGELFFGEGSRLTVL.

At least ten counts were recorded for this clonotype. The CDR3 loop reads CASSSDEQYF. The CDR3 DNA reads as TGTGCCAGCAGTTCAGATGAGCAGTACTTC. The chain links TRBV2 to TRBJ2-7; no clear D gene. Germline assignment: CDR1 SNHLY and CDR2 FYNNEI. Trimming took 5 bases from V and 7 from J, leaving 6 bases between them. The CDR3 contains 10 residues.

This sequence joins TRBV18 and TRBJ2-1; 12 nucleotides align to TRBD2. The germline V gene has CDR1 KGHSH and CDR2 LQKENI. The V segment lost 3 bases and the J segment 5 bases; nucleotides outside the gene matches: 5. This CDR3 is 16 amino acids long. For the CDR3, the DNA is TGTGCCAGCTCACCGGGGTGGACTAGCGGGGACAATGAGCAGTTCTTC. Translated: CASSPGWTSGDNEQFF.

This chain uses TRBV4-2 with TRBJ2-7; 10 bases map to TRBD2. CDR3 length: 17 residues. The V gene end was trimmed by 0 bases and the J gene end by 0 bases; junction bases not matched to a gene: 5. Germline lookup yields CDR1 LGHNA and CDR2 YNFKEQ. CDR3 in amino acids: CASSQELAGPGSYEQYF. The CDR3 nucleotides are TGTGCCAGCAGCCAAGAACTAGCGGGGCCCGGCTCCTACGAGCAGTACTTC.

This clonotype has a handful of counts. This rearrangement joins TRBV27 to TRBJ2-1, with a possible D match to TRBD2 (6 bases). This CDR3 is 14 amino acids long. Germline values: CDR1 MNHEY, CDR2 SMNVEV (reference sequence). Between the trimmed V and J ends, which lost 5 bases and 5 bases, there was a span of 13 bases. CDR3 DNA sequence: TGTGCCAGCAGTACTAGCAATCCCCACAATGAGCAGTTCTTC. Its translation is CASSTSNPHNEQFF.

The chain couples TRBV5-6 to TRBJ2-1; 9 positions match TRBD1. CDR3 length equals 14 residues. In germline, CDR1 is SGHDT, CDR2 YYEEEE. After removal of 4 bases from V and 7 bases from J, the junction contained 6 bases not matched to a gene. CDR3 amino acids: CASSHGQGWNEQFF. Here the CDR3 DNA reads TGTGCCAGCAGCCACGGACAGGGGTGGAATGAGCAGTTCTTC. The entire variable domain, with the rest obtained from reference TRBV5-6 and TRBJ2-1, is as follows: DAGVTQSPTHLIKTRGQQVTLRCSPKSGHDTVSWYQQALGQGPQFIFQYYEEEERQRGNFPDRFSGHQFPNYSSELNVNALLLGDSALYLCASSHGQGWNEQFFGPGTRLTVL.

This clonotype showed up just a few times. The chain joins TRBV29-1 to TRBJ1-2; unclear D gene. The V gene lost 0 bases and the J gene lost 8 bases, with 10 bases spanning the gap. Germline assignment: CDR1 SQVTM and CDR2 ANQGSEA. The CDR3 covers 12 residues. CDR3 in amino acids: CSVEEPGEGYTF. The CDR3, as DNA: TGCAGCGTTGAAGAACCCGGGGAAGGCTACACCTTC.

The genes are TRBV12-3 or TRBV12-4 and TRBJ1-2, with TRBD1 matching over 7 bases. This CDR3 is 15 amino acids long. V lost 5 bases to trimming and J lost 5 bases; unmatched junction nucleotides: 11. CDR3 nucleotide sequence: TGTGCCAGCAGTCTCTTCGGACAGGACCTATATGGCTACACCTTC. It encodes CASSLFGQDLYGYTF.

This clonotype was picked up a small number of times. This sequence joins TRBV24-1 and TRBJ2-1, with TRBD1 matching over 10 bases. V lost 7 bases and J lost 2; bases outside the gene matches: 4. Germline loops: CDR1 KGHDR, CDR2 SFDVKD. This CDR3 has 15 residues. CDR3 sequence: CATSDGQGAYNEQFF. In nucleotides, the CDR3 is TGTGCCACCAGCGATGGACAGGGGGCCTACAATGAGCAGTTCTTC.